One and the same sample provided the 13 T cell receptor beta chains below, sequenced in a study of T-cell reconstitution after alpha-beta-depleted transplantation in children. Unique molecular identifiers were incorporated when the TCRbeta library was constructed. Each CDR3 protein is one row after TCRdb ran MiXCR on the PCR reads. The sample contains over 200,000 distinct CDR3 sequences, about 9.5% of which appear only once. The specimen comprised PBMCs from the stem cell graft donor, sampled from the stem cell graft. Source of these receptors: a human donor who donated a stem cell graft to a child with acute lymphoblastic leukemia.

The chain recombines TRBV5-1 with TRBJ2-1; D not resolved. There are 15 residues in the CDR3. Trimming shortened V by 3 bases and J by 6 bases, and 16 bases separated the two germline ends. Germline-derived CDR1 and CDR2 are SGHRS and YFSETQ. The CDR3 loop is CASSYTRATGNEQFF. The DNA for the CDR3 is TGCGCCAGCAGCTACACCCGGGCAACTGGCAATGAGCAGTTCTTC.

This clonotype was counted ten times or more. V is TRBV7-9 and J is TRBJ1-1, with D unresolved. Trimming left V 1 base short and J 5 bases short, with 5 bases between. The CDR3 consists of 12 residues. Germline assignment: CDR1 SEHNR and CDR2 FQNEAQ (reference sequence). CDR3 in DNA: TGTGCCAGCAGCTTAGTTCAAACTGAAGCTTTCTTT. Translation: CASSLVQTEAFF. Full variable domain (missing parts from reference TRBV7-9 and TRBJ1-1): DTGVSQNPRHKITKRGQNVTFRCDPISEHNRLYWYRQTLGQGPEFLTYFQNEAQLEKSRLLSDRFSAERPKGSFSTLEIQRTEQGDSAMYLCASSLVQTEAFFGQGTRLTVV.

V gene TRBV12-3 or TRBV12-4 combines with J gene TRBJ1-5; 7 bases agree with TRBD1. With V trimmed by 3 bases and J by 11 bases, 4 bases remained unmatched. The CDR3 spans 12 residues. This CDR3 is CASSLTQGTQHF. CDR3 sequence (DNA): TGTGCCAGCAGTTTGACACAGGGGACCCAGCATTTT.

This clonotype was seen many times. The J gene is TRBJ2-2, the V gene TRBV10-3; D is undetermined. This CDR3 contains 15 residues. Per the germline V gene, CDR1 is ENHRY and CDR2 is SYGVKD. V was shortened by 4 bases and J by 0 bases, with 9 bases between the two germline ends. The CDR3 region is CAISVNGPNTGELFF. CDR3 DNA sequence: TGTGCCATCAGTGTAAATGGACCGAACACCGGGGAGCTGTTTTTT.

The J gene is TRBJ2-1, the V gene TRBV24-1, with TRBD2 matching 12 bases. The trim removed 4 bases at V and 12 bases at J, leaving 3 bases unmatched. The CDR3 consists of 13 residues. Germline CDR1 and CDR2: KGHDR and SFDVKD. CDR3 residues: CATSESTSGGQFF. Written as DNA, the CDR3 is TGTGCCACCAGTGAGTCGACTAGCGGGGGGCAGTTCTTC.

This rearrangement joins TRBV14 to TRBJ1-1, with D unresolved. Germline loops: CDR1 SGHDN, CDR2 FVKESK. The CDR3 runs 13 residues. Trimming stripped 1 base from V and 4 bases from J, with 7 bases between. CDR3 amino acids: CASSQGVFTEAFF. CDR3 DNA sequence: TGTGCCAGCAGCCAAGGCGTGTTCACTGAAGCTTTCTTT.

V and J are TRBV25-1 and TRBJ2-5, with D possibly matching TRBD2 (8 bases). With 5 bases removed from V and 5 bases from J, the gap between germline ends came to 15 bases. This CDR3 has 14 residues. Germline CDR1 MGHDK, CDR2 SYGVNS. CDR3 in DNA: TGTGCCAGCAGTAAACGGGAGGGGGCTGAGACCCAGTACTTC. Translation gives CASSKREGAETQYF.

The chain couples TRBV7-2 to TRBJ2-3, with 7 bases aligning to TRBD2. Germline V CDR1 and CDR2: SGHTA, FQGNSA. Trimming cost V 2 bases and J 1 base; bases outside gene matches: 6. The CDR3 sequence is 16 residues long. The CDR3 here is CASSLWEGRGTDTQYF. CDR3 DNA sequence: TGTGCCAGCAGCTTATGGGAGGGGCGGGGCACAGATACGCAGTATTTT.

This clonotype came up many times. V gene TRBV20-1 combines with J gene TRBJ1-2; 7 nucleotides match TRBD1. CDR1 is DFQATT, CDR2 SNEGSKA, per germline (reference sequence). The CDR3 totals 14 residues. V lost 4 bases, J lost 5 bases, and 10 bases stayed unmatched. The CDR3 loop is CSATHATGFYGYTF. The CDR3 coding sequence is TGCAGTGCTACCCACGCGACAGGGTTTTATGGCTACACCTTC.

V and J are TRBV5-1 and TRBJ1-2; 9 bases are a match to TRBD1. The CDR3 extends over 14 amino acids. V was pared by 4 bases and J by 4 bases, with 5 bases of the junction left unmatched. The germline CDR1 and CDR2 sequences are SGHRS and YFSETQ. CDR3 sequence: CASSRDRESYGYTF. In DNA form, the CDR3 reads TGCGCCAGCAGCCGGGACAGGGAATCCTATGGCTACACCTTC.

This clonotype was recorded many times. The V gene is TRBV24-1, the J gene TRBJ1-2; D gene unclear. CDR3 length equals 12 residues. V lost 4 bases, J lost 5 bases, and 7 bases lay in between. The germline gives CDR1 KGHDR, CDR2 SFDVKD. CDR3 DNA: TGTGCCACCAGTGACCAATCATATGGCTACACCTTC. It specifies CATSDQSYGYTF.

The V and J genes are TRBV4-2 and TRBJ1-1, with 7 bases aligning to TRBD1. The trim removed 3 bases at V and 5 bases at J, leaving 6 bases unmatched. CDR3 length: 14 residues. Germline V gene lookup returns CDR1 LGHNA and CDR2 YNFKEQ. The CDR3 loop reads CASSHAQGSTEAFF. Written as DNA, the CDR3 is TGTGCCAGCAGCCATGCACAGGGGAGTACTGAAGCTTTCTTT.

This clonotype showed up many times. This chain uses TRBV9 with TRBJ2-1, with D uncertain. CDR3 length: 14 amino acids. Germline lookup yields CDR1 SGDLS and CDR2 YYNGEE. V was pared by 4 bases and J by 4 bases, with 12 bases between. In DNA form, the CDR3 reads TGTGCCAGCAGCACCCGGAATGAATACAATGAGCAGTTCTTC. Its protein is CASSTRNEYNEQFF.